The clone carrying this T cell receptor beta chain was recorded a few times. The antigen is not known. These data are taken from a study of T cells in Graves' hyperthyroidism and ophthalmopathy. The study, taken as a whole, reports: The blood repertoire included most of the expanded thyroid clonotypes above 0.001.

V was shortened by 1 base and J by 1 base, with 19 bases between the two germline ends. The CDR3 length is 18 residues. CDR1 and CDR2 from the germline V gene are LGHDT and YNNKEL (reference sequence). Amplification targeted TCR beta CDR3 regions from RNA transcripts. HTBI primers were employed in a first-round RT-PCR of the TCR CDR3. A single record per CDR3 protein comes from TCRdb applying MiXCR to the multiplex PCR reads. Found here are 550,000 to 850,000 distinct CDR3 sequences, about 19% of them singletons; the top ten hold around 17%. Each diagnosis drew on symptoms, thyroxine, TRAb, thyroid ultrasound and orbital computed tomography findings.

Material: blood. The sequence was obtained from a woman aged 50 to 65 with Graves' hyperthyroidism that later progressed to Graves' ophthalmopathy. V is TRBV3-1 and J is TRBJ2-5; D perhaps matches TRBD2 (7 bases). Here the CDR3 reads CASSQVPGRRGAQETQYF. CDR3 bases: TGTGCCAGCAGCCAAGTCCCAGGGCGCCGGGGGGCCCAAGAGACCCAGTACTTC.